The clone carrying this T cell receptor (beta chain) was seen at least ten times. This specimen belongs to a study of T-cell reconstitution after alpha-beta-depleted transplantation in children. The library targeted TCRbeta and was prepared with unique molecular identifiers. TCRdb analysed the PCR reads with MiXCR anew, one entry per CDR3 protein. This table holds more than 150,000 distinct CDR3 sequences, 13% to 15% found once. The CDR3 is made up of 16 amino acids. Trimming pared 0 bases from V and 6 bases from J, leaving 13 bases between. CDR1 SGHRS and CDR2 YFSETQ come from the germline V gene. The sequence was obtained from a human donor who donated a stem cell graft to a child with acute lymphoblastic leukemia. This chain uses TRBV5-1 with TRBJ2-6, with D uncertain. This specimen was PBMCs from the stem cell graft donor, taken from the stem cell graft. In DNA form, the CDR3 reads TGCGCCAGCAGCTTGGCCGGTACAATCTTGGCCAACGTCCTGACTTTC. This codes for CASSLAGTILANVLTF. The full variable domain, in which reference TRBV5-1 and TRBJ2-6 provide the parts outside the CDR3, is KAGVTQTPRYLIKTRGQQVTLSCSPISGHRSVSWYQQTPGQGLQFLFEYFSETQRNKGNFPGRFSGRQFSNSRSEMNVSTLELGDSALYLCASSLAGTILANVLTFGAGSRLTVL.